The next 28 T cell receptor beta chains were all read from a single sample in a study of blood T cell repertoires in COVID-19. Generated by immunoSEQ multiplex PCR, the TCRdb table keeps only in-frame clones and is missing some. Of roughly 300,000 clones listed, about 90% are singletons. The sequenced material came from PBMCs or T cells enriched from blood (not recorded which). The source of these receptors is a woman in her thirties who had recovered from COVID-19.

This chain joins TRBV18 and TRBJ1-4; TRBD1 is a possible D gene (6 bases). The V end was cut by 3 bases, the J end by 9 bases, with 14 bases between. This CDR3 has 14 residues. Germline assignment: CDR1 KGHSH and CDR2 LQKENI. Here the CDR3 reads CASSPYRDEKKLFF. In DNA form, the CDR3 reads TGTGCCAGCTCACCTTACAGGGACGAAAAAAAACTGTTTTTT.

This sequence joins TRBV28 and TRBJ1-5; TRBD1 is a possible D gene (5 bases). V gave up 2 bases and J gave up 4 bases, with 9 bases separating them. The CDR3 is made up of 14 amino acids. Germline lookup yields CDR1 MDHEN and CDR2 SYDVKM. The DNA of the CDR3 is TGTGCCAGCAGTTTACCCGACAGTAATCAGCCCCAGCATTTT. It yields the protein CASSLPDSNQPQHF.

V is TRBV4-1 and J is TRBJ2-3; possibly TRBD2 for D (6 bases). Trimming took 1 base from V and 3 from J, leaving 11 bases between them. The CDR3 sequence is 15 residues long. CDR1 MGHRA and CDR2 YSYEKL come from the germline V gene. The CDR3 sequence is CASSQVASETDTQYF. The CDR3 bases are TGCGCCAGCAGCCAAGTGGCTAGCGAAACAGATACGCAGTATTTT.

This clone was seen once. The J gene is TRBJ1-2, the V gene TRBV28, with 11 bases that match TRBD1. Germline V gene data show CDR1 as MDHEN and CDR2 as SYDVKM. CDR3 length equals 15 residues. V gave up 3 bases and J gave up 4 bases; unmatched junction bases: 4. CDR3 residues: CASSLGQGDGYGYTF. For the CDR3, the DNA is TGTGCCAGCAGTTTGGGACAGGGGGACGGCTATGGCTACACCTTC.

The rearrangement joins TRBV15 to TRBJ1-2; D gene uncertain. The CDR3 runs 14 residues. Trimming shortened V by 4 bases and J by 3 bases, and 12 bases separated the two germline ends. Germline V CDR1 and CDR2: LNHNV, YYDKDF (reference sequence). The CDR3 region is CATSKTEGDYGYTF. The CDR3 region has the DNA TGTGCCACCAGCAAAACAGAAGGTGACTATGGCTACACCTTC.

This rearrangement joins TRBV2 to TRBJ1-2, with D perhaps matching TRBD1 (5 bases). Trimming left V 4 bases short and J 2 bases short, with 11 bases between. CDR3 size: 14 residues. Germline V lookup: CDR1 SNHLY, CDR2 FYNNEI. The CDR3 DNA is TGTGCCAGCAGTGGATGGAGGGGAAACTATGGCTACACCTTC. This sequence encodes CASSGWRGNYGYTF.

The genes are TRBV30 and TRBJ1-2; D gene ambiguous. The CDR3 is 16 amino acids. CDR1 GTSNPN and CDR2 SVGIG come from the germline V gene (reference sequence). Trimming pared 5 bases from V and 6 bases from J, leaving 25 bases between. The CDR3 coding sequence is TGTGCCTGGCAGCTCCGGTTTACGGCGGCCGCAGATGGCTACACCTTC. It yields the protein CAWQLRFTAAADGYTF.

V is TRBV19 and J is TRBJ2-3; TRBD1 is a possible D gene (6 bases). The CDR3 runs 12 residues. CDR1 LNHDA and CDR2 SQIVND come from the germline V gene (reference sequence). V shed 2 bases and J shed 10 bases, with 10 bases lying between them. CDR3 nucleotides: TGTGCCAGTAGTATACAGGGGATGGCGCAGTATTTT. Translating it yields CASSIQGMAQYF.

A single count supports this clone. The sample carries other DNA sequences with the same CDR3. The gene calls are TRBV4-3 and TRBJ2-1, with TRBD1 identical over 9 bases. The CDR3 consists of 16 residues. V trimming: 1 base; J trimming: 2 bases; junction bases outside the gene matches: 3. Germline lookup yields CDR1 LGHNA and CDR2 YSLEER. CDR3 loop: CASSQGDRVAYNEQFF. The CDR3 nucleotides read TGCGCCAGCAGCCAAGGGGACAGGGTGGCCTACAATGAGCAGTTCTTC.

The rearrangement joins TRBV20-1 to TRBJ2-3; 12 nucleotides line up with TRBD2. Germline CDR1 and CDR2: DFQATT and SNEGSKA (reference sequence). This CDR3 is built from 16 residues. V dropped 3 bases and J dropped 10; count of bases not matched to a gene: 14. CDR3 sequence reads: CSASGGTSGGRNAQYF. The CDR3 DNA is TGCAGTGCTAGTGGGGGTACTAGCGGGGGGCGTAATGCGCAGTATTTT.

In its sample, this clone was seen many times. This chain links TRBV7-6 with TRBJ1-2; D remains ambiguous. This CDR3 region has 13 residues. In germline, CDR1 is SGHVS, CDR2 FNYEAQ. V lost 1 base, J lost 5 bases, and 8 bases lay in between. For the CDR3, the DNA is TGTGCCAGCAGCTTAGGGAGCGCGTATGGCTACACCTTC. The encoded protein is CASSLGSAYGYTF.

This chain joins TRBV30 and TRBJ2-7; 9 bases agree with TRBD1. CDR3 size: 18 residues. Germline V lookup: CDR1 GTSNPN, CDR2 SVGIG (reference sequence). Trimming at V came to 2 bases and at J to 0 bases, leaving 14 bases not matched to a gene. The CDR3 loop is CAWSPGTGSHGGSYEQYF. In DNA, the CDR3 is TGTGCCTGGAGTCCCGGGACAGGGTCCCACGGCGGCTCCTACGAGCAGTACTTC.

This clone was recorded only once. The rearrangement links TRBV27 to TRBJ1-1, with 9 bases fitting TRBD1. CDR3 length equals 15 residues. Germline V gene lookup returns CDR1 MNHEY and CDR2 SMNVEV (reference sequence). The junction had 6 bases not matched to a gene; V was cut back by 6 bases and J by 1 base. The DNA of the CDR3 is TGTGCCAGCAGACGGGACAGGGCCCAGAACACTGAAGCTTTCTTT. This translates into CASRRDRAQNTEAFF.

The J gene is TRBJ2-7, the V gene TRBV5-6; D remains ambiguous. The V end lost 3 bases, the J end lost 6 bases, and 19 bases lay between the germline ends. There are 15 residues in the CDR3. The germline CDR1 and CDR2 sequences are SGHDT and YYEEEE. The CDR3 DNA reads TGTGCCAGCAGCTCCCGTTTAATTTCGGTATCCGAGCAGTACTTC. It translates to CASSSRLISVSEQYF.

CDR3: CASSLVVRGQETQYF. The DNA for the CDR3 is TGTGCCAGCAGCTTAGTCGTCAGAGGACAAGAGACCCAGTACTTC. V is TRBV7-9 and J is TRBJ2-5; D is undetermined. CDR1 is SEHNR, CDR2 FQNEAQ, per germline (reference sequence). Trimming stripped 1 base from V and 2 bases from J, with 11 bases between. CDR3 length equals 15 residues.

V usage is TRBV5-1 and J usage is TRBJ2-2, with TRBD1 identical over 9 bases. The CDR3 consists of 14 residues. Germline V CDR1 and CDR2: SGHRS, YFSETQ. V trimming: 5 bases; J trimming: 7 bases; junction bases outside the gene matches: 6. For the CDR3, the DNA is TGCGCCAGCAGTCAATGGACAGGGGTCGGGGAGCTGTTTTTT. The encoded protein is CASSQWTGVGELFF.

This chain uses TRBV30 with TRBJ1-2; TRBD1 matches 7 bases. Trimming at V came to 0 bases and at J to 8 bases, leaving 9 bases not matched to a gene. The germline V gene has CDR1 GTSNPN and CDR2 SVGIG (reference sequence). The CDR3 runs to 14 residues. CDR3 in amino acids: CAWSVKGARGGYTF. In nucleotides, the CDR3 is TGTGCCTGGAGTGTAAAGGGGGCGCGGGGCGGCTACACCTTC.

CDR3 region: CASRGSGGANTGELFF. DNA for the CDR3: TGTGCCAGCAGGGGAAGCGGGGGCGCGAACACCGGGGAGCTGTTTTTT. The rearrangement uses TRBV2 and TRBJ2-2; 8 bases fit TRBD2. The V and J ends lost 6 bases and 0 bases, in that order; junction bases with no gene match: 6. Germline V gene sequence: CDR1 SNHLY, CDR2 FYNNEI. The CDR3 covers 16 residues.

This chain joins TRBV6-5 and TRBJ2-5; the match to TRBD2 covers 9 bases. The CDR3 length is 15 residues. Per the germline V gene, CDR1 is MNHEY and CDR2 is SVGAGI. Trimming removed 5 bases from V and 7 bases from J; junction bases left unmatched: 11. CDR3 DNA: TGTGCCAGCAGTCCTAGCGGGGTCGGTTTGGGGACCCAGTACTTC. Its protein is CASSPSGVGLGTQYF.

This chain links TRBV4-2 with TRBJ1-2; tentative D call: TRBD1 (6 bases). Germline assignment: CDR1 LGHNA and CDR2 YNFKEQ. CDR3 length: 17 residues. The V end lost 1 base, the J end lost 8 bases, and 23 bases lay between the germline ends. CDR3 amino acids: CASSQALQRGGPRGYTF. The CDR3 bases are TGTGCCAGCAGCCAAGCGCTACAACGGGGGGGCCCCAGGGGCTACACCTTC.

This sequence joins TRBV12-3 or TRBV12-4 and TRBJ1-2; unclear D gene. Trimming took 6 bases from V and 4 from J, leaving 12 bases between them. The CDR3 runs 13 residues. In DNA form, the CDR3 reads TGTGCCAGCAGCCCAACAGATACCTATGGCTACACCTTC. Protein sequence: CASSPTDTYGYTF.

This chain links TRBV19 with TRBJ2-5; 8 nucleotides align to TRBD2. Germline values: CDR1 LNHDA, CDR2 SQIVND (reference sequence). The CDR3 totals 17 residues. V gave up 3 bases and J gave up 4 bases; unmatched junction bases: 13. CDR3: CASSIERGGRSRETQYF. In DNA, the CDR3 is TGTGCCAGTAGTATTGAACGGGGGGGCCGTTCTAGAGAGACCCAGTACTTC.

The chain employs TRBV5-1 and TRBJ2-4; D is perhaps TRBD1 (5 bases). CDR3 size: 14 residues. Germline V gives CDR1 SGHRS, CDR2 YFSETQ. V lost 5 bases and J lost 6, with 15 bases in between. CDR3 sequence (DNA): TGCGCCAGCAGTGAGACAGAGCCCCCAAACATTCAGTACTTC. This sequence encodes CASSETEPPNIQYF.

The rearrangement uses TRBV30 and TRBJ1-2; a weak D match, TRBD1 (6 bases). The ends were cut back, 0 bases at V and 7 bases at J, with 18 bases in the middle. The CDR3 has 15 amino acids. Per the germline V gene, CDR1 is GTSNPN and CDR2 is SVGIG (reference sequence). This CDR3 is CAWSVRGHQRSGYTF. The DNA for the CDR3 is TGTGCCTGGAGTGTACGGGGACACCAAAGGTCTGGCTACACCTTC.

This sequence joins TRBV18 and TRBJ2-1; D ambiguous. CDR1 and CDR2 (germline): KGHSH, LQKENI. The CDR3 contains 16 residues. V lost 0 bases, J lost 3 bases, and 12 bases lay in between. The CDR3 bases are TGTGCCAGCTCACCACCTAGTGGTCGAAGCTACAATGAGCAGTTCTTC. Translation gives CASSPPSGRSYNEQFF.

The V gene is TRBV2, the J gene TRBJ1-6, with D possibly TRBD1 on 6 matching bases. The CDR3 has 15 amino acids. Per germline, CDR1 SNHLY and CDR2 FYNNEI. The V gene lost 2 bases and the J gene lost 4 bases, with 9 bases spanning the gap. Here the CDR3 DNA reads TGTGCCAGCAGTGAACAGGGGCCGTATAATTCACCCCTCCACTTT. Residues: CASSEQGPYNSPLHF. Filled out from reference TRBV2 and TRBJ1-6, the complete variable domain reads EPEVTQTPSHQVTQMGQEVILRCVPISNHLYFYWYRQILGQKVEFLVSFYNNEISEKSEIFDDQFSVERPDGSNFTLKIRSTKLEDSAMYFCASSEQGPYNSPLHFGNGTRLTVT.

This clone was seen a single time. The J gene is TRBJ2-3, the V gene TRBV29-1, with D perhaps TRBD1 (5 bases). There are 13 residues in the CDR3. V lost 7 bases to trimming and J lost 3 bases, with 14 bases between them. Germline CDR1 is SQVTM and CDR2 is ANQGSEA. DNA for the CDR3: TGCAGCGGCTTAAATAGGGGAACAGATACGCAGTATTTT. It encodes CSGLNRGTDTQYF.

This clone was observed a few times. The chain has TRBV19 and TRBJ2-3; maybe TRBD2 (5 bases). The germline CDR1 and CDR2 sequences are LNHDA and SQIVND (reference sequence). The CDR3 extends over 12 amino acids. Trimming shortened V by 3 bases and J by 6 bases, and 7 bases separated the two germline ends. The CDR3 DNA reads TGTGCCAGTAGTATCGGCGGGGATACGCAGTATTTT. This sequence encodes CASSIGGDTQYF.